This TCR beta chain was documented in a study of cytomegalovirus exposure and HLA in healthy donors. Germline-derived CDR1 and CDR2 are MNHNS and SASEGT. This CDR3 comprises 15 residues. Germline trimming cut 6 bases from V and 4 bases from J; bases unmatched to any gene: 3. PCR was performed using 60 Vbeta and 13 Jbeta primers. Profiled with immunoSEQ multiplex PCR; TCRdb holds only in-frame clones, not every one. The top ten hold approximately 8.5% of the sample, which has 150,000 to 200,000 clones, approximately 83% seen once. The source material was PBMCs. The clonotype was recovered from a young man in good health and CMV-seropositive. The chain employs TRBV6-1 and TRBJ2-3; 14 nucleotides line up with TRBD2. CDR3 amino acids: CASRLTSGGADTQYF. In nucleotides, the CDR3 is TGTGCCAGCAGACTGACTAGCGGGGGGGCAGATACGCAGTATTTT.